This paragraph covers one TCR beta chain sequence. This entry belongs to a study of blood T cell repertoires in COVID-19. Overall study context: COVID-19 samples, acute and convalescent, were from the United States, Italy and Spain. T cells, B-cell-depleted T cells, or PBMCs provided the cDNA or gDNA that served as material.

Per germline, CDR1 MDHEN and CDR2 SYDVKM. Between the trimmed V and J ends, which lost 6 bases and 2 bases, there was a span of 11 bases. This CDR3 spans 13 amino acids. As processed by the authors: Estimates of nucleated cell counts were drawn from the amplification of reference gene primers. This table comes from immunoSEQ multiplex PCR, and its TCRdb copy is limited to in-frame clones, with some not included. The D gene and trimming were derived from the DNA, and the V and J assignments and clone size from that table. The profile shows roughly 240,000 clones, almost 85% of them singletons. The rearrangement links TRBV28 to TRBJ2-7; no reliable D call. The material sequenced was peripheral blood. The origin of this receptor is a woman of 80 years or more with acute or convalescent COVID-19. The CDR3 DNA follows: TGTGCCAGCAGCCCCGGTGGAGCCTACGAGCAGTACTTC. It encodes CASSPGGAYEQYF.